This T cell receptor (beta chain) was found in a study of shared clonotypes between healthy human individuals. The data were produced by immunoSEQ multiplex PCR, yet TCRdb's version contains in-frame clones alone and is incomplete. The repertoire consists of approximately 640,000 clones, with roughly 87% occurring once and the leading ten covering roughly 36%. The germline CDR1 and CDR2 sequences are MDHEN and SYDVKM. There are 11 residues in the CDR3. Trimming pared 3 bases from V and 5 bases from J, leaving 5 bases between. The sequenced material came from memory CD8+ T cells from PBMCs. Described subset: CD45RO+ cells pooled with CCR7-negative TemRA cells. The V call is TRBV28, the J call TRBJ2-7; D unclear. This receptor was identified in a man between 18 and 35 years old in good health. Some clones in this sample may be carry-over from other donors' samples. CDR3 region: CASSFADEQYF. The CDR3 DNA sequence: TGTGCCAGCAGTTTTGCGGACGAGCAGTACTTC.